These 9 T cell receptor beta chains were all obtained from the same sample, sequenced in a study of blood T cell repertoires in COVID-19. The table came from immunoSEQ multiplex PCR; TCRdb's copy has only in-frame clones and leaves some out. Of 110,000 or so clones in the sample, over 70% are singletons; the top ten hold around 1.5%. The specimen was peripheral blood. Receptors originate from a man aged 45-65 years with acute or convalescent COVID-19.

The chain links TRBV4-1 to TRBJ2-7; 7 bases are a match to TRBD1. Germline loops: CDR1 MGHRA, CDR2 YSYEKL. The CDR3 is 15 amino acids. Trimming removed 3 bases from V and 4 bases from J; junction bases left unmatched: 9. The CDR3 spells CASSHPEGATYEQYF. DNA of the CDR3: TGCGCCAGCAGCCACCCTGAGGGGGCGACGTACGAGCAGTACTTC.

The chain joins TRBV9 to TRBJ2-5, with unresolved D. Germline V CDR1 and CDR2: SGDLS, YYNGEE. V lost 0 bases and J lost 8, with 17 bases in between. This CDR3 is built from 15 residues. The CDR3 DNA sequence: TGTGCCAGCAGCGTAGCCCCCCTCCCTTCTAACACCCAGTACTTC. This sequence encodes CASSVAPLPSNTQYF.

The CDR3 coding sequence is TGTGCCAGCAGTACCCCGACAGGAGGAAGTCAGCCCCAGCATTTT. This encodes CASSTPTGGSQPQHF. V is TRBV28 and J is TRBJ1-5; a weak D match, TRBD1 (6 bases). The CDR3 runs 15 residues. The germline V gene encodes CDR1 MDHEN and CDR2 SYDVKM. V dropped 5 bases and J dropped 6 bases, with 17 bases sitting between them.

The genes are TRBV30 and TRBJ2-3, with 13 bases fitting TRBD2. In germline, CDR1 is GTSNPN, CDR2 SVGIG (reference sequence). This CDR3 comprises 14 residues. J was trimmed by 8 bases and V by 5 bases; bases with no gene match: 7. CDR3 region: CAWGTSGKRGTQYF. CDR3 nucleotide sequence: TGTGCCTGGGGGACTAGCGGGAAGAGAGGTACGCAGTATTTT. Full variable domain (remainder filled in from reference TRBV30 and TRBJ2-3): SQTIHQWPATLVQPVGSPLSLECTVEGTSNPNLYWYRQAAGRGLQLLFYSVGIGQISSEVPQNLSASRPQDRQFILSSKKLLLSDSGFYLCAWGTSGKRGTQYFGPGTRLTVL.

This clone is categorized as medium-sized. V and J are TRBV27 and TRBJ1-2; 7 bases are a match to TRBD1. The CDR3 is 13 amino acids. The junction had 6 bases not matched to a gene; V was cut back by 3 bases and J by 8 bases. CDR1 MNHEY and CDR2 SMNVEV come from the germline V gene (reference sequence). Here the CDR3 DNA reads TGTGCCAGCAGTTTCCGGCAGGGGGAAGGCTACACCTTC. This gives the protein CASSFRQGEGYTF.

This clone was seen more than once but under ten times. The chain couples TRBV6-6 to TRBJ1-1; a possible D gene is TRBD1 (6 bases). Germline values: CDR1 MNHNY, CDR2 SVGAGI (reference sequence). V dropped 6 bases and J dropped 8 bases, with 13 bases sitting between them. The CDR3 has 12 amino acids. The CDR3 is CASSPTGGEAFF. Here the CDR3 DNA reads TGTGCCAGCAGCCCGACAGGCGGCGAAGCTTTCTTT.

This chain uses TRBV10-3 with TRBJ1-2; weak D call: TRBD1 (6 bases). The germline gives CDR1 ENHRY, CDR2 SYGVKD. The CDR3 has 14 residues. Trimming removed 3 bases from V and 6 bases from J, with 14 bases in between. The CDR3 bases are TGTGCCATCAGTGAAAGGGGGGGGCAAGATGGCTACACCTTC. Its protein product is CAISERGGQDGYTF.

V usage is TRBV6-5 and J usage is TRBJ1-3, with TRBD1 matching 9 bases. Per the germline V gene, CDR1 is MNHEY and CDR2 is SVGAGI. This CDR3 spans 15 amino acids. The junction had 4 bases not matched to a gene; V was cut back by 5 bases and J by 2 bases. CDR3 region: CASSRTGVPGNTIYF. The DNA of the CDR3 is TGTGCCAGCAGTCGGACAGGGGTCCCTGGAAACACCATATATTTT.

The chain carries TRBV28 and TRBJ1-5; D is possibly TRBD1 (5 bases). Deletions cut 3 bases from V and 1 base from J, with 10 bases between. Germline CDR1 MDHEN, CDR2 SYDVKM. This CDR3 is 15 amino acids long. The CDR3 region has the DNA TGTGCCAGCAGTTTCCAGGACACCAGCAATCAGCCCCAGCATTTT. Translation: CASSFQDTSNQPQHF.